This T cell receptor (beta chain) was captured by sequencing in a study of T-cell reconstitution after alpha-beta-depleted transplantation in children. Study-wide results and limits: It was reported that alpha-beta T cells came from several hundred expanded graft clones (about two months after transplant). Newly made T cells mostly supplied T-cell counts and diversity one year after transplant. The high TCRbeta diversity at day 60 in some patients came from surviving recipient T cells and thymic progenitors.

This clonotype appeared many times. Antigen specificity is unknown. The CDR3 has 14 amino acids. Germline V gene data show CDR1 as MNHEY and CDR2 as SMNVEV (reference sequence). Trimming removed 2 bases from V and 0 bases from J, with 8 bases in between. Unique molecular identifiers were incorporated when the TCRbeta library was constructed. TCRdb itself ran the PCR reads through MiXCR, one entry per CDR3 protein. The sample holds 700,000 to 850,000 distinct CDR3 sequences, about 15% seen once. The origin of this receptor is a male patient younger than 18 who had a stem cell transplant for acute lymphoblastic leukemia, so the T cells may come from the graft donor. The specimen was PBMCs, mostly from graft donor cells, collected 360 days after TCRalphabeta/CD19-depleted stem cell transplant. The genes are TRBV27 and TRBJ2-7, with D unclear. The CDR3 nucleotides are TGTGCCAGCAGTTTAGCCCAGCCCTCCTACGAGCAGTACTTC. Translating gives CASSLAQPSYEQYF.